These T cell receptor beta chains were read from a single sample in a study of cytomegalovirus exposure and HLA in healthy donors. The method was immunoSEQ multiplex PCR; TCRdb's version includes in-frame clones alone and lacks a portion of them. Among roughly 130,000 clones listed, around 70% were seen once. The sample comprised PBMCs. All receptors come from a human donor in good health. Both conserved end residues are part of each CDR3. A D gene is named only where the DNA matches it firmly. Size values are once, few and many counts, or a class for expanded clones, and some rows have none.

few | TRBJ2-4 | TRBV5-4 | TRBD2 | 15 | CASSGGGKWENIQYF | TGTGCCAGCAGCGGCGGGGGGAAGTGGGAAAACATTCAGTACTTC
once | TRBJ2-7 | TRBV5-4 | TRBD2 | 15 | CASEPSGTRTAEQYF | TGTGCCAGCGAACCCTCCGGGACTAGGACGGCCGAGCAGTACTTC
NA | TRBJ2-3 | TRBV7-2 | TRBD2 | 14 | CASSWTSMGDTQYF | TGTGCCAGCAGCTGGACTAGTATGGGAGATACGCAGTATTTT
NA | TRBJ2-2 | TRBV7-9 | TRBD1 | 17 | CASSSGQGFLNTGELFF | TGTGCCAGCAGCTCGGGACAGGGTTTTCTGAACACCGGGGAGCTGTTTTTT
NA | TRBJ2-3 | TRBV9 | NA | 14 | CASSVDRGRDTQYF | TGTGCCAGCAGCGTAGACCGGGGGAGAGATACGCAGTATTTT
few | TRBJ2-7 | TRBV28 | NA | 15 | CASSLAGGILYEQYF | TGTGCCAGCAGTTTAGCGGGCGGGATACTATACGAGCAGTACTTC
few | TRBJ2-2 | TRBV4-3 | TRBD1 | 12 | CASNRGTGELFF | TGCGCCAGCAACAGGGGTACCGGGGAGCTGTTTTTT
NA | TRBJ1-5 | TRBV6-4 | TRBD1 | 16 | CASSDSVPQGVQPQHF | TGTGCCAGCAGTGACTCTGTCCCGCAGGGGGTTCAGCCCCAGCATTTT
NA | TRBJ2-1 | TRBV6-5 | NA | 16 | CASSYGAGAFGNEQFF | TGTGCCAGCAGTTACGGGGCAGGGGCCTTTGGGAATGAGCAGTTCTTC
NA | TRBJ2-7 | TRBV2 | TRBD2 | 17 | CASSGLAGGPAPYEQYF | TGTGCCAGCAGCGGGCTAGCGGGGGGCCCGGCCCCCTACGAGCAGTACTTC
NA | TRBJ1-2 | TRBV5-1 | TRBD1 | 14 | CASSLGDSPYGYTF | TGCGCCAGCAGCTTGGGGGACAGCCCCTATGGCTACACCTTC
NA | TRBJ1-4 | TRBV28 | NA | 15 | CASSQRQPTNEKLFF | TGTGCCAGCAGTCAGAGACAACCAACTAATGAAAAACTGTTTTTT
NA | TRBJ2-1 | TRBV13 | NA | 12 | CASSQSGGEQFF | TGTGCCAGCAGCCAATCGGGGGGCGAGCAGTTCTTC